The sequence of this TCR beta chain was determined in a study of T cell repertoires in breast cancer (dated by TCRdb to 2016 to 2017). Some background on the complete study: Samples profiled in the study came from tumors, lymph nodes and peripheral blood lymphocytes of breast cancer patients, along with peripheral blood from healthy control donors. ER+/PR+ status was present in the majority of the approximately 23 patient tumors that were analyzed for shared TCRs. Controls included nine healthy donors of an age range similar to the patients. Sequencing yielded on average around 500,000 sequences per sample and approximately 10 reads per input cell. Because breast cancer has a low mutational burden and common mutations are rare, the study reasoned that TCRs shared between breast cancer patients would target shared antigens. After being minced and digested with Liberase and DNase, tumors and tumor-involved lymph nodes were passed through 70-um and 40-um filters. Tumor-free lymph nodes were processed without enzymatic digestion, and blood samples were separated by Ficoll.

To analyze paired alpha-beta TCRs of CD8+ T cells, the researchers used an expanded emulsion RT-PCR method with primers covering all TCR V genes. Before emulsion RT-PCR, CD8+ T cells were isolated with a CD8 positive selection kit and incubated overnight in about 11 IU/mL IL-2. The junction carries 8 bases between V and J, which are trimmed by 5 bases and 4 bases respectively. From the germline V gene, CDR1 is MDHEN and CDR2 is SYDVKM. CDR3 length: 12 amino acids, cysteine to phenylalanine. The CDR3 DNA has 36 bases and is translated from base 1. Points the paper makes about the study in general: Discarding singleton TCRs and sampling only part of each tumor may have missed genuine antitumor clones. About 20 TCR pairs were shared across seven or more patient tumors and were rarely found in control blood, which suggests possible tumor specificity. TRBV7 predominated among shared TCRs, which may reflect tumor recognition or a mispriming bias from eight TRBV7 primers. About fourfold more TCRs were shared with matched tumor repertoires by tumor-involved sentinel lymph nodes than by tumor-free nodes (approximately 8% versus 2%). Shared TCRs were encoded by various nucleotide sequences, which suggests selection and expansion based on antigen. Because transcript abundance and primer differences skewed clone recovery, emulsion RT-PCR was regarded as qualitative rather than quantitative.

This clonotype was picked up a small number of times. The specificity of this receptor is unknown. Per-base quality was not reported, and no clone a single base away is much larger than it. Library creation used emulsion pairing. Unpaired genes were suppressed in a second nested PCR with blocking oligos, after which Illumina adaptors and barcodes were added in a third nested PCR. Each emulsion RT-PCR master mix held about 4,500-250,000 T cells and included C-region, Stepout and V-region primers. The Micellula Emulsion and Purification Kit was used to make the emulsions, and Qiagen OneStep RT-PCR reagents were used for RT-PCR. Pooled libraries were sequenced with paired-end 2 x 250 reads on an Illumina MiSeq. On the study's bioinformatics: In Galaxy, read pairs were joined and then clipped at the engineered overlap into separate alpha and beta files, and any unclipped reads were discarded. Alpha-beta pairs were assigned using CompleteTCR, a MiTCR-based pipeline in which chains sharing read cluster identifiers are linked by an R script. TCR sequences observed only once, about 1-3.1%, were removed as potential sequencing errors. TCRdb took the public reads, trimmed them with fastp at Q25, ran MiXCR for clone calling and kept in-frame beta chains. Records with the same CDR3 protein are collapsed into one entry carrying the most frequent genes and DNA. Clone size and V and J calls follow TCRdb, not the original study. Counted in this sample were approximately 40,000 distinct CDR3 sequences; 45% to 55% of them appeared once. Around 60% of the sample is held by the ten biggest clonotypes.

The chain is assembled from TRBV28 and TRBJ1-2, with the D segment identity uncertain. The sample was CD8+ T cells. This sequence originates from a pool of human donors with breast cancer or a healthy control (not recorded which). The CDR3 in this case is CASSATVYGYTF. The bases are TGTGCCAGCAGTGCCACAGTCTATGGCTACACCTTC.